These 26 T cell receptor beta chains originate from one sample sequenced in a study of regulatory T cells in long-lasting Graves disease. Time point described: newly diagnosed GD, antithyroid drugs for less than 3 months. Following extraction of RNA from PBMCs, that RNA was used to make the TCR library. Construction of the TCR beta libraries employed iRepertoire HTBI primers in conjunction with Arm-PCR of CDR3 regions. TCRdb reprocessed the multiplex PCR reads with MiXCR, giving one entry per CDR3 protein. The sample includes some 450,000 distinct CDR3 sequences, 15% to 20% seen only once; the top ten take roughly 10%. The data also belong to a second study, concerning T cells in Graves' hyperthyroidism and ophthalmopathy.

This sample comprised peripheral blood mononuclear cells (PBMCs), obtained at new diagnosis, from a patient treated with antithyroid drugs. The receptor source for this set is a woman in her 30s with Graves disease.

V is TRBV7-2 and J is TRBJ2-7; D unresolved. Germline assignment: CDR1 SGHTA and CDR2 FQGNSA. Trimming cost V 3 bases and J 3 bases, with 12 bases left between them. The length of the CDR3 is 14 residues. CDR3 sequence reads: CASSFYSVGYEQYF. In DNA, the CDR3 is TGTGCCAGCAGCTTCTACAGTGTCGGCTACGAGCAGTACTTC.

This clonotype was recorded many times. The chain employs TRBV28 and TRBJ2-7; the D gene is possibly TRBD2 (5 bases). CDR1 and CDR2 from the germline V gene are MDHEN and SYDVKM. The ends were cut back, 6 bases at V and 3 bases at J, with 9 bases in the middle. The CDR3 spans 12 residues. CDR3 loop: CASSSRGYEQYF. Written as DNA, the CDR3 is TGTGCCAGCAGCTCCCGGGGCTACGAGCAGTACTTC.

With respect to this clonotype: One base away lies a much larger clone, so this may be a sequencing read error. CDR3: CASSDLPRQTMNTEAFF. The CDR3 bases are TGTGCCAGCAGTGACCTACCCAGACAGACAATGAACACTGAAGCTTTCTTT. The chain links TRBV28 to TRBJ1-1; TRBD1 is a possible D gene (5 bases). The ends were cut back, 5 bases at V and 0 bases at J, with 19 bases in the middle. This CDR3 has 17 amino acids. CDR1 MDHEN and CDR2 SYDVKM come from the germline V gene.

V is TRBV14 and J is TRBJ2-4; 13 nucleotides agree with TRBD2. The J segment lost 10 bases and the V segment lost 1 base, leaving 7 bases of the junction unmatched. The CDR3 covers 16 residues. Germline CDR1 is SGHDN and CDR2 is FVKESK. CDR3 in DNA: TGTGCCAGCAGCCAAGGTGGACTAGCGGGGGCTGGGATTCAGTACTTC. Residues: CASSQGGLAGAGIQYF.

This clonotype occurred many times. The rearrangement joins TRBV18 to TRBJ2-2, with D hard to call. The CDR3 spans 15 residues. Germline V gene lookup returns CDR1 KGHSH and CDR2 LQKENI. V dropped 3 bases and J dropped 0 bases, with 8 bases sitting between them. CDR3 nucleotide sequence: TGTGCCAGCTCACCGATCTTAGCGAACACCGGGGAGCTGTTTTTT. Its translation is CASSPILANTGELFF.

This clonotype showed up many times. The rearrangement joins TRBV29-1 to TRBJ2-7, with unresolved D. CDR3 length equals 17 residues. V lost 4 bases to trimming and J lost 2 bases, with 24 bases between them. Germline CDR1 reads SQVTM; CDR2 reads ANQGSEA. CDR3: CSVVGLRHGNRAYEQYF. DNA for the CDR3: TGCAGCGTTGTAGGTTTGAGGCATGGGAATCGGGCCTACGAGCAGTACTTC.

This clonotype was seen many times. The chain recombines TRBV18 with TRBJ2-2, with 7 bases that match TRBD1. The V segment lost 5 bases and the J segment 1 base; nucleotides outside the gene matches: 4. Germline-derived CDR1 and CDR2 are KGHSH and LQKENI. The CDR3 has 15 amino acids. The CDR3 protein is CASSKGQRNTGELFF. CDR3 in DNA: TGTGCCAGCTCAAAGGGACAGAGGAACACCGGGGAGCTGTTTTTT. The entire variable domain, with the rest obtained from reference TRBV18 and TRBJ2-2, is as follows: NAGVMQNPRHLVRRRGQEARLRCSPMKGHSHVYWYRQLPEEGLKFMVYLQKENIIDESGMPKERFSAEFPKEGPSILRIQQVVRGDSAAYFCASSKGQRNTGELFFGEGSRLTVL.

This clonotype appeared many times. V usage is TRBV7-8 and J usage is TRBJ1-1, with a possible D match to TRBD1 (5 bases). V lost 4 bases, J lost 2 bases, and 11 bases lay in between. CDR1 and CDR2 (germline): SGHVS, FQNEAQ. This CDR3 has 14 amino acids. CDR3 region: CASSWDGINTEAFF. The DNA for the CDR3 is TGTGCCAGCAGCTGGGACGGGATAAACACTGAAGCTTTCTTT. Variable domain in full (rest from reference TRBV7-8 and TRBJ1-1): GAGVSQSPRYKVAKRGQDVALRCDPISGHVSLFWYQQALGQGPEFLTYFQNEAQLDKSGLPSDRFFAERPEGSVSTLKIQRTQQEDSAVYLCASSWDGINTEAFFGQGTRLTVV.

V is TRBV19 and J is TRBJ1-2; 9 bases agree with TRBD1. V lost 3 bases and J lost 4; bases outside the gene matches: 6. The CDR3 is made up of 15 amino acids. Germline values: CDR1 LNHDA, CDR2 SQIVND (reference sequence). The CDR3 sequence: CASSIPGTGIYGYTF. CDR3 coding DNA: TGTGCCAGTAGTATCCCCGGGACAGGGATCTATGGCTACACCTTC.

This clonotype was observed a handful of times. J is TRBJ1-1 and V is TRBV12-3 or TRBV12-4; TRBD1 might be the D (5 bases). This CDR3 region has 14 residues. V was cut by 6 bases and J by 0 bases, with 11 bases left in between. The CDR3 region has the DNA TGTGCCAGCAGCGTACAGGTAATGAACACTGAAGCTTTCTTT. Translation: CASSVQVMNTEAFF.

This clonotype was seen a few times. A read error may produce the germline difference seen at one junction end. CDR3 region: CASSLWDRRSTGAKNIQYF. As DNA, the CDR3 is TGTGCCAGCAGCTTATGGGACAGGAGATCAACGGGAGCCAAGAACATTCAGTACTTC. The chain combines TRBV7-8 with TRBJ2-4, with 8 nucleotides matching TRBD1. The CDR3 has 19 residues. In germline, CDR1 is SGHVS, CDR2 FQNEAQ.

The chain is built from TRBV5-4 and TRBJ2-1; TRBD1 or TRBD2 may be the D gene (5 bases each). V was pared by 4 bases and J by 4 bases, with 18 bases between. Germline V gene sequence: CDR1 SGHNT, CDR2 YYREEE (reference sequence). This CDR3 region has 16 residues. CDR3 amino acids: CASSPGPVQYYNEQFF. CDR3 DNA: TGTGCCAGCAGCCCGGGGCCGGTGCAATATTACAATGAGCAGTTCTTC.

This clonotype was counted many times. For the CDR3, the DNA is TGCGCCAGCAGCTTGGGGGACAGTTACTACGAGCAGTACTTC. Translated: CASSLGDSYYEQYF. The rearrangement uses TRBV5-1 and TRBJ2-7, with 7 bases that match TRBD1. CDR3 length equals 14 residues. V lost 0 bases to trimming and J lost 3 bases; unmatched junction nucleotides: 3. Germline V CDR1 and CDR2: SGHRS, YFSETQ.

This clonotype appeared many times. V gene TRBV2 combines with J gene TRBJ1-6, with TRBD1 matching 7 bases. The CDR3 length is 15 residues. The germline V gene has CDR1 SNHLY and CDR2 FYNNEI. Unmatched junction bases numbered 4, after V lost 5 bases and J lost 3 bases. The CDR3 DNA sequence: TGTGCCAGCAGTCCTGACAGGGTCTATAATTCACCCCTCCACTTT. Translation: CASSPDRVYNSPLHF.

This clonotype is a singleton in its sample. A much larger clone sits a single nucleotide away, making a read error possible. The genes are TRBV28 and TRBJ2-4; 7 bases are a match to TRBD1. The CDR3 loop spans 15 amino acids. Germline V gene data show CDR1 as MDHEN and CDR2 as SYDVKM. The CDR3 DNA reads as TGTGCCAGCAGTGCCCAATCCTACAGGGGACAAGAGCAGCTCTTC. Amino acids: CASSAQSYRGQEQLF.

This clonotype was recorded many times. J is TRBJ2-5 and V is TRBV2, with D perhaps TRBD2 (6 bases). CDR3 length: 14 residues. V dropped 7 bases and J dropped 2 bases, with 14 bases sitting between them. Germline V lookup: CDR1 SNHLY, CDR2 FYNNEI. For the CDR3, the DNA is TGTGCCAGCAAACTAGCCTTTCAACAAGAGACCCAGTACTTC. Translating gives CASKLAFQQETQYF.

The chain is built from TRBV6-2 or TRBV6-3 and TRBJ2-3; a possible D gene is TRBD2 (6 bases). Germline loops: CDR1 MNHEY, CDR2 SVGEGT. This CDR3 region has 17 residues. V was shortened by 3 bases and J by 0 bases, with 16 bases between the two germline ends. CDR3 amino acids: CASSYISSGFSTDTQYF. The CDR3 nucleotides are TGTGCCAGCAGTTATATCTCCAGCGGGTTTAGCACAGATACGCAGTATTTT.

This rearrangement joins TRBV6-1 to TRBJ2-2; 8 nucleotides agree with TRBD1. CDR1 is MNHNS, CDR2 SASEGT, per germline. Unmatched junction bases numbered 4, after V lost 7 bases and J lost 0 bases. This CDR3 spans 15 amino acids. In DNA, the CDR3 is TGTGCCAGCATCAAGACAGGGGCGAACACCGGGGAGCTGTTTTTT. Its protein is CASIKTGANTGELFF.

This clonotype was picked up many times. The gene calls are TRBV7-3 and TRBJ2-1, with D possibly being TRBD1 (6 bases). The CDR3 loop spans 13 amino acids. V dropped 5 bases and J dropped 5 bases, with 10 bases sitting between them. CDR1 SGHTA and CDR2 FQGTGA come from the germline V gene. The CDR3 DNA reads TGTGCCAGCAGCCTTCGGACAGACAATGAGCAGTTCTTC. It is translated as CASSLRTDNEQFF. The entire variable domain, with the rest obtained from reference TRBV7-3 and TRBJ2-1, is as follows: GAGVSQTPSNKVTEKGKYVELRCDPISGHTALYWYRQSLGQGPEFLIYFQGTGAADDSGLPNDRFFAVRPEGSVSTLKIQRTERGDSAVYLCASSLRTDNEQFFGPGTRLTVL.

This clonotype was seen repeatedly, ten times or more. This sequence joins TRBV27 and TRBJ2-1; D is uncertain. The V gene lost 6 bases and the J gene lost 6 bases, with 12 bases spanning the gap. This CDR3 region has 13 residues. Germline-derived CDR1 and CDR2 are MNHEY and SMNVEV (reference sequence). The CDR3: CASRLIAGNEQFF. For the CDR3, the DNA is TGTGCCAGCAGGTTAATAGCTGGCAATGAGCAGTTCTTC.

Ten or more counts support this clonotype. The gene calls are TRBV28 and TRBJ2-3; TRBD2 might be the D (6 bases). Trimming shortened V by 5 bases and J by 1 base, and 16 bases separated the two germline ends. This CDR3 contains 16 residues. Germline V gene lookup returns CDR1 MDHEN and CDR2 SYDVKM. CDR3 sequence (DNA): TGTGCCAGCAGTCCCCTAGGAGGGGCGGGCACAGATACGCAGTATTTT. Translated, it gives CASSPLGGAGTDTQYF.

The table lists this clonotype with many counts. CDR3 amino acids: CSVEGGRGADYGYTF. The CDR3 DNA follows: TGCAGCGTTGAAGGCGGTAGGGGGGCGGACTATGGCTACACCTTC. This chain joins TRBV29-1 and TRBJ1-2; a weak D match, TRBD1 (6 bases). This CDR3 has 15 residues. Germline assignment: CDR1 SQVTM and CDR2 ANQGSEA. Trimming removed 1 base at V and 3 bases at J, with 15 bases between.

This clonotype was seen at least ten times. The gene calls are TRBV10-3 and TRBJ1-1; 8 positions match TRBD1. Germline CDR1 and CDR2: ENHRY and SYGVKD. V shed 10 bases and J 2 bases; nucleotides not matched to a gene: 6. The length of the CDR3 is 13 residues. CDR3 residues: CATKDRVNTEAFF. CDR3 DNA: TGTGCCACTAAGGACAGGGTTAACACTGAAGCTTTCTTT.

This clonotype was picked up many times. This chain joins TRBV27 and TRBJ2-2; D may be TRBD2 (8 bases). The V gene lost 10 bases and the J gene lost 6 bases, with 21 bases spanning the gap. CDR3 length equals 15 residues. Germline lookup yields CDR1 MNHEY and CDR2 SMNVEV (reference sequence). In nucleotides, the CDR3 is TGTGCCAACCCGGACAGGACTAGCTGGCCCGGGGAGCTGTTTTTT. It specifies CANPDRTSWPGELFF.

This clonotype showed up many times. The CDR3 coding sequence is TGTGCCAGCAGTCCCGGGACTAGGGGTTTCAATGAGCAGTTCTTC. This codes for CASSPGTRGFNEQFF. The chain joins TRBV28 to TRBJ2-1; 8 nucleotides match TRBD2. Losses at the gene ends were 5 bases for V and 6 bases for J; bases not matched to a gene: 9. The V gene's germline CDR1 is MDHEN and CDR2 SYDVKM. This CDR3 region has 15 residues.

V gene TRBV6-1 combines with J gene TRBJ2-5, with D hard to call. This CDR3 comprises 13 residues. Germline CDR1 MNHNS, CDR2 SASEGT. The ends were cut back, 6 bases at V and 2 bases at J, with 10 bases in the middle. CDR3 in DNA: TGTGCCAGCAGAAGAGGTTCGCAAGAGACCCAGTACTTC. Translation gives CASRRGSQETQYF.